Shown below are 22 T cell receptor beta chains from a single sample sequenced in a study of blood T cell repertoires in COVID-19. Using immunoSEQ multiplex PCR, the repertoire was profiled, and TCRdb retains in-frame clones only, with some absent. The sample lists roughly 150,000 clones, approximately 93% occurring once. Sequenced material: peripheral blood. The receptors originated from a woman aged 55-69 years with COVID-19, enrolled during active disease.

The chain recombines TRBV6-6 with TRBJ1-1; D might be TRBD1 (5 bases). Germline CDR1 MNHNY, CDR2 SVGAGI (reference sequence). This CDR3 has 13 residues. V was cut by 4 bases and J by 4 bases, with 10 bases left in between. In DNA form, the CDR3 reads TGTGCCAGCAGTTGGCAGGGCGGCACTGAAGCTTTCTTT. It is translated as CASSWQGGTEAFF.

The chain joins TRBV4-3 to TRBJ1-6; 8 bases are a match to TRBD1. CDR3 length: 14 amino acids. V shed 2 bases, J shed 7 bases, and the junction held 1 base outside the gene matches. Germline V CDR1 and CDR2: LGHNA, YSLEER. CDR3 amino acids: CASSQYRGNSPLHF. The CDR3 region has the DNA TGCGCCAGCAGCCAATACAGGGGGAATTCACCCCTCCACTTT.

This clone was seen a single time. The J gene is TRBJ1-3, the V gene TRBV6-6, with no clear D. The CDR3 is 16 residues long. V lost 2 bases to trimming and J lost 1 base, with 12 bases between them. Germline V gene sequence: CDR1 MNHNY, CDR2 SVGAGI (reference sequence). CDR3 DNA sequence: TGTGCCAGCAGTTACACCGCAGGTCTGTCTGGAAACACCATATATTTT. Its protein product is CASSYTAGLSGNTIYF.

CDR3 sequence: CAISVETGTSPLHF. For the CDR3, the DNA is TGTGCCATCAGTGTCGAGACAGGGACTTCACCCCTCCACTTT. The chain is built from TRBV10-3 and TRBJ1-6; 7 nucleotides agree with TRBD1. Germline values: CDR1 ENHRY, CDR2 SYGVKD. This CDR3 has 14 amino acids. V lost 4 bases to trimming and J lost 9 bases; unmatched junction nucleotides: 6.

This rearrangement joins TRBV7-2 to TRBJ1-6; D not certain. Trimming shortened V by 5 bases and J by 8 bases, and 16 bases separated the two germline ends. Germline V gene sequence: CDR1 SGHTA, CDR2 FQGNSA. The CDR3 spans 15 residues. CDR3: CASSPRGGWDSPLHF. The CDR3 nucleotides are TGTGCCAGCAGCCCACGTGGAGGGTGGGATTCACCCCTCCACTTT.

The chain recombines TRBV3-1 (or the pseudogene TRBV3-2) with TRBJ2-7, with TRBD2 as a possible D gene (6 bases). CDR1 LGHDT and CDR2 YNNKEL come from the germline V gene (reference sequence). This CDR3 is built from 15 residues. V lost 4 bases and J lost 3, with 16 bases in between. The CDR3 bases are TGTGCCAGCAGCCGCGGGGCACAAAGAGACTACGAGCAGTACTTC. Protein: CASSRGAQRDYEQYF.

The chain uses TRBV13 and TRBJ1-1; D uncertain. Deletions cut 4 bases from V and 1 base from J, with 7 bases between. The CDR3 spans 13 residues. CDR1 is PRHDT and CDR2 is FYEKMQ in the germline V gene (reference sequence). CDR3 DNA sequence: TGTGCCAGCAGCTCCGCGCCGAACACTGAAGCTTTCTTT. Amino acid sequence: CASSSAPNTEAFF.

The chain employs TRBV10-3 and TRBJ2-5; TRBD2 aligns across 8 bases. This CDR3 contains 13 residues. The germline V gene encodes CDR1 ENHRY and CDR2 SYGVKD. With 6 bases clipped from V and 4 bases from J, the junction kept 4 bases outside the gene matches. CDR3 in DNA: TGTGCCATCAGCGGGGGGGCCTCAGAGACCCAGTACTTC. It encodes CAISGGASETQYF.

This chain links TRBV6-2 or TRBV6-3 with TRBJ1-1; D unclear. There are 14 residues in the CDR3. Trimming shortened V by 4 bases and J by 1 base, and 10 bases separated the two germline ends. Germline loops: CDR1 MNHEY, CDR2 SVGEGT. The CDR3 protein is CASSFPRGNTEAFF. Here the CDR3 DNA reads TGTGCCAGCAGTTTCCCCCGGGGGAACACTGAAGCTTTCTTT.

This sequence joins TRBV20-1 and TRBJ2-3; 7 nucleotides agree with TRBD1. Trimming removed 5 bases from V and 6 bases from J; junction bases left unmatched: 2. Germline assignment: CDR1 DFQATT and CDR2 SNEGSKA (reference sequence). The CDR3 consists of 11 residues. CDR3 sequence reads: CSAAQGDTQYF. The CDR3 bases are TGCAGTGCTGCACAGGGGGATACGCAGTATTTT.

This sequence joins TRBV4-2 and TRBJ1-5; 7 nucleotides agree with TRBD1. This CDR3 has 16 amino acids. Per the germline V gene, CDR1 is LGHNA and CDR2 is YNFKEQ. The trim removed 1 base at V and 2 bases at J, leaving 5 bases unmatched. In DNA form, the CDR3 reads TGTGCCAGCAGCCAAGGACAGGGCCTTGGCAATCAGCCCCAGCATTTT. Translation: CASSQGQGLGNQPQHF.

V and J are TRBV9 and TRBJ2-2; D is perhaps TRBD2 (6 bases). CDR3 size: 15 residues. The V and J ends lost 4 bases and 8 bases respectively, with 18 bases between them. Per the germline V gene, CDR1 is SGDLS and CDR2 is YYNGEE. CDR3 DNA sequence: TGTGCCAGCAGCCCTGCGGGACTCACTACAGGGGAGCTGTTTTTT. Protein product: CASSPAGLTTGELFF.

The V and J genes are TRBV13 and TRBJ1-3, with D possibly matching TRBD1 (6 bases). Trimming stripped 3 bases from V and 8 bases from J, with 14 bases between. Germline CDR1 PRHDT, CDR2 FYEKMQ (reference sequence). The CDR3 is 14 amino acids. CDR3 protein: CASSFGGAGDTIYF. CDR3 DNA sequence: TGTGCCAGCAGCTTCGGGGGCGCGGGAGACACCATATATTTT. The entire variable domain, with the rest obtained from reference TRBV13 and TRBJ1-3, is as follows: AAGVIQSPRHLIKEKRETATLKCYPIPRHDTVYWYQQGPGQDPQFLISFYEKMQSDKGSIPDRFSAQQFSDYHSELNMSSLELGDSALYFCASSFGGAGDTIYFGEGSWLTVV.

This clone was seen only a few times. The chain links TRBV4-2 to TRBJ2-1, with 12 bases matching TRBD2. The CDR3 length is 15 residues. Germline V lookup: CDR1 LGHNA, CDR2 YNFKEQ. Trimming took 2 bases from V and 6 from J; bases not matched to a gene: 2. The CDR3 region has the DNA TGTGCCAGCAGCCAAAGGACTAGCGGGGTCAATGAGCAGTTCTTC. Amino acids: CASSQRTSGVNEQFF.

The chain employs TRBV9 and TRBJ2-3, with a possible D match to TRBD2 (6 bases). CDR1 and CDR2 from the germline V gene are SGDLS and YYNGEE. V dropped 0 bases and J dropped 6 bases, with 17 bases sitting between them. This CDR3 has 16 amino acids. The CDR3 reads CASSVGHEGGGDTQYF. The CDR3 bases are TGTGCCAGCAGCGTAGGCCATGAGGGCGGAGGGGATACGCAGTATTTT.

The CDR3 sequence is CASSYSRRQGTEAFF. CDR3 nucleotides: TGTGCCAGCAGTTACTCTCGGCGGCAGGGAACTGAAGCTTTCTTT. V usage is TRBV6-5 and J usage is TRBJ1-1; D perhaps matches TRBD1 (5 bases). The germline V and J ends were trimmed by 0 bases and 5 bases, with 13 bases remaining between them. CDR1 MNHEY and CDR2 SVGAGI come from the germline V gene. There are 15 residues in the CDR3.

This chain connects TRBV19 to TRBJ1-4, with 7 bases matching TRBD1. CDR1 and CDR2 from the germline V gene are LNHDA and SQIVND (reference sequence). The CDR3 is made up of 15 amino acids. V was clipped by 4 bases and J by 8 bases; unmatched bases: 10. The CDR3 DNA reads as TGTGCCAGTAGTAAGAGGACAGGATTCGGGGAAAAACTGTTTTTT. The encoded protein is CASSKRTGFGEKLFF.

This clone was observed once. This chain connects TRBV27 to TRBJ1-2, with 7 bases aligning to TRBD1. Losses at the gene ends were 5 bases for V and 0 bases for J; bases not matched to a gene: 15. The CDR3 length is 18 residues. Germline V gene data show CDR1 as MNHEY and CDR2 as SMNVEV (reference sequence). The CDR3 loop reads CASSGDSPFGIANYGYTF. The CDR3 DNA sequence: TGTGCCAGCAGTGGGGACAGTCCTTTCGGAATTGCTAACTATGGCTACACCTTC.

This chain joins TRBV7-9 and TRBJ2-1, with D maybe TRBD1 (5 bases). This CDR3 is 15 amino acids long. CDR1 and CDR2 (germline): SEHNR, FQNEAQ (reference sequence). Trimming shortened V by 5 bases and J by 14 bases, and 25 bases separated the two germline ends. The CDR3 loop reads CASSARIGGASAEFF. The CDR3 coding sequence is TGTGCCAGCAGCGCTAGGATAGGTGGGGCCTCGGCGGAGTTCTTC.

The gene calls are TRBV7-2 and TRBJ1-4; TRBD1 is a possible D gene (5 bases). CDR1 is SGHTA, CDR2 FQGNSA, per germline. V was pared by 1 base and J by 8 bases, with 14 bases between. This CDR3 is 15 amino acids long. Here the CDR3 DNA reads TGTGCCAGCAGCTTAGAGGGGCAGGGATGGGAAAAACTGTTTTTT. It translates to CASSLEGQGWEKLFF. Based on the CDR3 plus reference TRBV7-2 and TRBJ1-4, the full variable domain is GAGVSQSPSNKVTEKGKDVELRCDPISGHTALYWYRQSLGQGLEFLIYFQGNSAPDKSGLPSDRFSAERTGGSVSTLTIQRTQQEDSAVYLCASSLEGQGWEKLFFGSGTQLSVL.

This clone was seen only once. This rearrangement joins TRBV2 to TRBJ1-4; the D is unclear. This CDR3 spans 18 amino acids. The ends were cut back, 5 bases at V and 0 bases at J, with 19 bases in the middle. Germline CDR1 is SNHLY and CDR2 is FYNNEI. The CDR3 sequence is CASSSPRGRVATNEKLFF. The CDR3 DNA reads as TGTGCCAGCAGTTCCCCCCGCGGCAGAGTTGCAACTAATGAAAAACTGTTTTTT.

V usage is TRBV7-2 and J usage is TRBJ2-7; TRBD1 aligns across 9 bases. V lost 4 bases, J lost 3 bases, and 1 base stayed unmatched. The CDR3 extends over 13 amino acids. Germline V CDR1 and CDR2: SGHTA, FQGNSA. In nucleotides, the CDR3 is TGTGCCAGCAGCTGGGACAGGGACTACGAGCAGTACTTC. Protein: CASSWDRDYEQYF.